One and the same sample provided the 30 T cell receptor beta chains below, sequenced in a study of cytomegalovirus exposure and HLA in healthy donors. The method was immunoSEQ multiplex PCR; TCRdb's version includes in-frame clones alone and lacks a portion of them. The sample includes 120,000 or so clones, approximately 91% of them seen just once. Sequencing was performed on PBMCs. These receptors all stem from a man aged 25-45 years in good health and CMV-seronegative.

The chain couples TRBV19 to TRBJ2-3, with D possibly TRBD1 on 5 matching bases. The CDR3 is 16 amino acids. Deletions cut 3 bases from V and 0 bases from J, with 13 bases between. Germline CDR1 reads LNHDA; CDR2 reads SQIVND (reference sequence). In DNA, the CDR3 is TGTGCCAGTAGTATTGCAGCGACAGTCAGCACAGATACGCAGTATTTT. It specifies CASSIAATVSTDTQYF.

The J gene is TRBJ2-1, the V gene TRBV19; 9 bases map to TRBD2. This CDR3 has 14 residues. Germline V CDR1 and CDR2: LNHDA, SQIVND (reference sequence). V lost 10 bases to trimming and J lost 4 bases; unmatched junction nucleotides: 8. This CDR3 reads CATLAGAEYNEQFF. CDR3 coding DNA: TGTGCCACCTTAGCGGGAGCGGAGTACAATGAGCAGTTCTTC.

For the CDR3, the DNA is TGCGCCAGCAGCCAAGGGCGACAGGGTGGCACTGAAGCTTTCTTT. Its protein product is CASSQGRQGGTEAFF. The genes are TRBV4-3 and TRBJ1-1, with 7 bases lining up with TRBD1. The CDR3 runs to 15 residues. V was clipped by 1 base and J by 4 bases; unmatched bases: 6. Per the germline V gene, CDR1 is LGHNA and CDR2 is YSLEER.

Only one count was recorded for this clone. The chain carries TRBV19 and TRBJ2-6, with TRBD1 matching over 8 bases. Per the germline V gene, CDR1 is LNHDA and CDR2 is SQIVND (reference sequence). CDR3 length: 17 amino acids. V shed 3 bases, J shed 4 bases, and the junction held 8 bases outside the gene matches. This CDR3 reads CASSIGQGASGANVLTF. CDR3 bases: TGTGCCAGTAGTATCGGGCAGGGGGCGTCGGGGGCCAACGTCCTGACTTTC.

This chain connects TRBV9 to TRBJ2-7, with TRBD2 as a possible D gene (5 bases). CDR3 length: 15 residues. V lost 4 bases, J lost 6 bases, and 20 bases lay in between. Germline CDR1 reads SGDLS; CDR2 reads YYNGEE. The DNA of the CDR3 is TGTGCCAGCAGCTCCCGGGAAATAACGGGCTCCGAGCAGTACTTC. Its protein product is CASSSREITGSEQYF.

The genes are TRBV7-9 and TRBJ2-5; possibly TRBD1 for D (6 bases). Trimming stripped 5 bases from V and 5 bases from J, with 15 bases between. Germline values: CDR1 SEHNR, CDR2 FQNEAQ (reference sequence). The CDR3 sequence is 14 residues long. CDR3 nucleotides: TGTGCCAGCAGCGACGGACAGAAGCGGGAGACCCAGTACTTC. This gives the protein CASSDGQKRETQYF.

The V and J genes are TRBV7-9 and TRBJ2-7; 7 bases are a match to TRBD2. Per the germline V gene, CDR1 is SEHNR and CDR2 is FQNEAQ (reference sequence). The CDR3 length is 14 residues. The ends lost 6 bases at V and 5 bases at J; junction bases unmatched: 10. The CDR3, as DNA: TGTGCCAGCAGTCCTCGACTAGCTGTCCACGAGCAGTACTTC. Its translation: CASSPRLAVHEQYF.

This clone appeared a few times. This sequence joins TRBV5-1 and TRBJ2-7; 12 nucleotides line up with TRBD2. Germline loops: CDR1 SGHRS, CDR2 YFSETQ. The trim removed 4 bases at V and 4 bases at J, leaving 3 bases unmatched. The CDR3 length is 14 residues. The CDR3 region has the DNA TGCGCCAGCAGCCGGACTAGCGGGACGTACGAGCAGTACTTC. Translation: CASSRTSGTYEQYF.

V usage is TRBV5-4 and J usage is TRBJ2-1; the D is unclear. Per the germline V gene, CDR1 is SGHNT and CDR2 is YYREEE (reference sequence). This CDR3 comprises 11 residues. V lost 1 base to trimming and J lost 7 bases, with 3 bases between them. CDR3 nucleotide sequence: TGTGCCAGCAGCTTGACTAATGAGCAGTTCTTC. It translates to CASSLTNEQFF.

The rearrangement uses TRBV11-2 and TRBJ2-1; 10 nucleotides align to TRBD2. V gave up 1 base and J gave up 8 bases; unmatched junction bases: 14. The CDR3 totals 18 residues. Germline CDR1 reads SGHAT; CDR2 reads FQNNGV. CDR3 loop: CASSLVLAGAPYRDEQFF. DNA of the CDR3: TGTGCCAGCAGCTTAGTGCTAGCGGGAGCGCCATACCGGGATGAGCAGTTCTTC.

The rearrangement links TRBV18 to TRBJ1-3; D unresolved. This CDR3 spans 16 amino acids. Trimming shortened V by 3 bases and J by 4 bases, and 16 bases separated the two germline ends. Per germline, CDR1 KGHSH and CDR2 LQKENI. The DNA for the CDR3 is TGTGCCAGCTCACCTCCCGCGGGCACGGTCGGAAACACCATATATTTT. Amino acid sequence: CASSPPAGTVGNTIYF.

CDR3: CASSLTPTSVAQHF. In nucleotides, the CDR3 is TGTGCCAGCAGCTTAACCCCCACTTCGGTGGCCCAGCATTTT. The chain joins TRBV7-2 to TRBJ1-5; D is unresolved. Germline CDR1 is SGHTA and CDR2 is FQGNSA. V lost 2 bases, J lost 11 bases, and 16 bases lay in between. The CDR3 extends over 14 amino acids.

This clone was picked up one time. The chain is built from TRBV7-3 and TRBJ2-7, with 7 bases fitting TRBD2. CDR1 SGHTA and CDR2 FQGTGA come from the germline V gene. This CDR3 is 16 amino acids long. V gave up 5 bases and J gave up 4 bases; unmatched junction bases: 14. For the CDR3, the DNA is TGTGCCAGCAGCGAACTCGGGGGGAGGCTGTCTTACGAGCAGTACTTC. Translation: CASSELGGRLSYEQYF.

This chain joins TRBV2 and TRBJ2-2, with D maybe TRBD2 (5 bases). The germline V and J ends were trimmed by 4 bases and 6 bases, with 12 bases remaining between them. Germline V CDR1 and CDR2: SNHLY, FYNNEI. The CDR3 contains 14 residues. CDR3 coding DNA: TGTGCCAGCAGTGCCCCCCGTAGCGCCGGGGAGCTGTTTTTT. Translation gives CASSAPRSAGELFF.

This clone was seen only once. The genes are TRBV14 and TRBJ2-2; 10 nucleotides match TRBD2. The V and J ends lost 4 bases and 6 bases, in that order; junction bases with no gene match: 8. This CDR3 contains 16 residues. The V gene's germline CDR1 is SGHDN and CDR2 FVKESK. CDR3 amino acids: CASSPGGLAGAGELFF. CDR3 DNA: TGTGCCAGCAGCCCTGGGGGTCTAGCGGGAGCCGGGGAGCTGTTTTTT.

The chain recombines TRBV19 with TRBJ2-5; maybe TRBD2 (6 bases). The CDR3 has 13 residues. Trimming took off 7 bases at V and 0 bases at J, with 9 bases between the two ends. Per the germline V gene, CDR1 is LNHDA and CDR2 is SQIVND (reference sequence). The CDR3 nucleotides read TGTGCCAGTACCCCGGGGGACCAAGAGACCCAGTACTTC. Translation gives CASTPGDQETQYF.

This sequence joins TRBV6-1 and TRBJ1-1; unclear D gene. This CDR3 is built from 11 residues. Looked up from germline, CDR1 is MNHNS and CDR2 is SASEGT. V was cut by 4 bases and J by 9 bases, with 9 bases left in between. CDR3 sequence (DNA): TGTGCCAGCAGTGCGCCCGGGAAAGCTTTCTTT. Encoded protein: CASSAPGKAFF.

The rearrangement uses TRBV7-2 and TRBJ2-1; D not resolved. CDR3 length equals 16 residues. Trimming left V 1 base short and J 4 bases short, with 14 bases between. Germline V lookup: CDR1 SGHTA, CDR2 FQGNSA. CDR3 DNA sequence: TGTGCCAGCAGCTTAGGAGCCCCCTCGGTATACAATGAGCAGTTCTTC. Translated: CASSLGAPSVYNEQFF.

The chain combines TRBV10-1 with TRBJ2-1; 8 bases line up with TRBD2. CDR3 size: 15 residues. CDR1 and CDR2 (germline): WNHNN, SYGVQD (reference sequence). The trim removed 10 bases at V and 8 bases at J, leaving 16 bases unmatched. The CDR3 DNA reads TGCGCCACCCAAGAAACTAAAGGACTAGCCTATGAGCAGTTCTTC. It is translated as CATQETKGLAYEQFF.

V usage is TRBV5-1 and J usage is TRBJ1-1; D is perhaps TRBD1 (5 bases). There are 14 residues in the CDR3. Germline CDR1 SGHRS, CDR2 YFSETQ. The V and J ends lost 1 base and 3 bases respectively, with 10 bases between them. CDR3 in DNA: TGCGCCAGCAGCTTGATCCAAGGGGACACTGAAGCTTTCTTT. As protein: CASSLIQGDTEAFF.

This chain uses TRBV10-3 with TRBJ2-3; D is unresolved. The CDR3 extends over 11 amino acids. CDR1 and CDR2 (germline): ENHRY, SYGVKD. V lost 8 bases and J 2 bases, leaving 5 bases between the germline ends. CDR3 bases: TGTGCCATCTTGGCCACAGATACGCAGTATTTT. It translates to CAILATDTQYF.

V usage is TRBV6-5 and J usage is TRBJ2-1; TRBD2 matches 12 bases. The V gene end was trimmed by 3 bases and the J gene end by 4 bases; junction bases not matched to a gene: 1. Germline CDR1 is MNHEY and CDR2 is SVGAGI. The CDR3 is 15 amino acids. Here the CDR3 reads CASSYGTSGYNEQFF. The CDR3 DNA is TGTGCCAGCAGTTATGGGACTAGCGGGTACAATGAGCAGTTCTTC.

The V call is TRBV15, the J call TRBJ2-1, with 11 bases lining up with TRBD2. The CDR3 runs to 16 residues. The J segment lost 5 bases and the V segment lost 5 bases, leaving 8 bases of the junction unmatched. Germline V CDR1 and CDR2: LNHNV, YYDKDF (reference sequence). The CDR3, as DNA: TGTGCCACCAGCTCTACCGGGACTAGCGGAAACAATGAGCAGTTCTTC. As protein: CATSSTGTSGNNEQFF.

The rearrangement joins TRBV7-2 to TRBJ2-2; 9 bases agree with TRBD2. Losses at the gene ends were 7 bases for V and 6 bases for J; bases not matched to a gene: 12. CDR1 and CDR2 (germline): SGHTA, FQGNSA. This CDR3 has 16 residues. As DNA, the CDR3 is TGTGCCAGCAATCTCGGGGCTAGCGGGAATCCCGGGGAGCTGTTTTTT. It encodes CASNLGASGNPGELFF. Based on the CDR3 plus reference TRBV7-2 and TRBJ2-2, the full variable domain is GAGVSQSPSNKVTEKGKDVELRCDPISGHTALYWYRQSLGQGLEFLIYFQGNSAPDKSGLPSDRFSAERTGGSVSTLTIQRTQQEDSAVYLCASNLGASGNPGELFFGEGSRLTVL.

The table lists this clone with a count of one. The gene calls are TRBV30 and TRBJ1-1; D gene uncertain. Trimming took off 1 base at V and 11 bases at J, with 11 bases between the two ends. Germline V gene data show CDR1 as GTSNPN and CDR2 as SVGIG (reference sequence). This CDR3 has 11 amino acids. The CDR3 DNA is TGTGCCTGGAGTGAAGACCTGAGGGCTTTCTTT. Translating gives CAWSEDLRAFF. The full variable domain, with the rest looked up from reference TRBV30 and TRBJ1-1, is SQTIHQWPATLVQPVGSPLSLECTVEGTSNPNLYWYRQAAGRGLQLLFYSVGIGQISSEVPQNLSASRPQDRQFILSSKKLLLSDSGFYLCAWSEDLRAFFGQGTRLTVV.

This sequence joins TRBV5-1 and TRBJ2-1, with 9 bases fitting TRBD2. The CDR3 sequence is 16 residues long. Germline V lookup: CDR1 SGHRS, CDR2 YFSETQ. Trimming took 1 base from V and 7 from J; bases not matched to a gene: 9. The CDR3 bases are TGCGCCAGCAGCTTGCTATTAGCGGGAGTTGGAAATGAGCAGTTCTTC. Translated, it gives CASSLLLAGVGNEQFF.

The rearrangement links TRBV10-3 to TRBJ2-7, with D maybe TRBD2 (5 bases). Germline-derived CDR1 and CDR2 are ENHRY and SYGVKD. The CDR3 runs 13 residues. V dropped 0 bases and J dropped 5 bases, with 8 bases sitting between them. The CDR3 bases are TGTGCCATCAGTGAGTCGGTCGGGGACGAGCAGTACTTC. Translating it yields CAISESVGDEQYF.

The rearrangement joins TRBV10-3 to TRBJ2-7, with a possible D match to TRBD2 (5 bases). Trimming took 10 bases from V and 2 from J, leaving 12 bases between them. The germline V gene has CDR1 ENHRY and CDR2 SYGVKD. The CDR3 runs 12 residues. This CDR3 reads CATQTTTYEQYF. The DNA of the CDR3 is TGTGCCACCCAGACTACAACCTACGAGCAGTACTTC.

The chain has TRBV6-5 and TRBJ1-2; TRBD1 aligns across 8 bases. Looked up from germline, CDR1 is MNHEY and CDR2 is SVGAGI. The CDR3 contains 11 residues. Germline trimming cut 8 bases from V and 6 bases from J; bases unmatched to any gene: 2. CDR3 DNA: TGTGCCAGCGGACAGGGTAATGGCTACACCTTC. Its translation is CASGQGNGYTF.

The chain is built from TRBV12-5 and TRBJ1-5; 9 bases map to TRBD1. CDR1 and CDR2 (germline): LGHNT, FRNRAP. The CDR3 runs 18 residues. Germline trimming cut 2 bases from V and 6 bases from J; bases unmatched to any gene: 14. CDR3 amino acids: CASGLSGQGPFRSQPQHF. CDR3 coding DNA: TGTGCTAGTGGTTTGAGTGGACAGGGGCCCTTTAGAAGTCAGCCCCAGCATTTT.